The T cell receptor beta chain described here comes from a study of blood T cell repertoires in COVID-19. The CDR3 runs to 15 residues. Per germline, CDR1 MNHEY and CDR2 SMNVEV (reference sequence). V gave up 5 bases and J gave up 6 bases; unmatched junction bases: 10. As handled by the study authors: Using reference gene primer amplification, nucleated cell counts were estimated. Generated by immunoSEQ multiplex PCR, the TCRdb table keeps only in-frame clones and is missing some. V and J calls and clone size are given by that table; D and trimming were obtained from the DNA. The sample consists of about 40,000 clones, roughly 78% of them appearing once.

This receptor was obtained from a man older than 75 with active or convalescent COVID-19. The sample taken for sequencing was peripheral blood. The chain is built from TRBV27 and TRBJ1-2; TRBD1 aligns across 9 bases. The CDR3 nucleotides read TGTGCCAGCAGTGAGGGGGGACAGGGTTGGGATGGCTACACCTTC. Translating it yields CASSEGGQGWDGYTF.